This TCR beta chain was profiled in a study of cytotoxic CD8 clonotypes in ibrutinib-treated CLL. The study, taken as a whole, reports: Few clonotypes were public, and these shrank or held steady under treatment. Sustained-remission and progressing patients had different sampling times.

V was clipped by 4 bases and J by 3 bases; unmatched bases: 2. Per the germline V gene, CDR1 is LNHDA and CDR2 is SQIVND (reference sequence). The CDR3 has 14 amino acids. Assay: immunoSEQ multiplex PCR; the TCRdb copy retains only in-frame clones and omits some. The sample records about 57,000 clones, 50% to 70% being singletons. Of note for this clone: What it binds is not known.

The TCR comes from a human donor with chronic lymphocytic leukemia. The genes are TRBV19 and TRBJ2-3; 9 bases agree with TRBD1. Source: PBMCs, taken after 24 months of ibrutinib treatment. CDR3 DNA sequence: TGTGCCAGTAGTAAGGGACAGGGAACAGATACGCAGTATTTT. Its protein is CASSKGQGTDTQYF.